Given below is one T cell receptor (beta chain) in context. The target antigen is unknown. J was trimmed by 10 bases and V by 6 bases; bases with no gene match: 9. The CDR3 is 13 amino acids. This sample stems from a study of T cell responses to AZD1222 COVID-19 vaccine. The study's findings and limits: Targets within unmutated variant regions were reportedly found for nearly half of spike-specific TCRs. Sampled repertoires all dated from after the peak T cell response.

The repertoire was sequenced with immunoSEQ multiplex PCR; TCRdb's copy has only in-frame clones and lacks some. The sample lists approximately 65,000 clones, roughly 90% occurring once. The source is an adult in good health. The source was peripheral blood, collected on day 0 of AZD1222 vaccination. The chain has TRBV12-3 or TRBV12-4 and TRBJ2-7, with TRBD2 identical over 10 bases. The CDR3 DNA reads as TGTGCCAGCAGAGTAGGGCTAGCGGGAGTTCAGTACTTC. Translation gives CASRVGLAGVQYF.